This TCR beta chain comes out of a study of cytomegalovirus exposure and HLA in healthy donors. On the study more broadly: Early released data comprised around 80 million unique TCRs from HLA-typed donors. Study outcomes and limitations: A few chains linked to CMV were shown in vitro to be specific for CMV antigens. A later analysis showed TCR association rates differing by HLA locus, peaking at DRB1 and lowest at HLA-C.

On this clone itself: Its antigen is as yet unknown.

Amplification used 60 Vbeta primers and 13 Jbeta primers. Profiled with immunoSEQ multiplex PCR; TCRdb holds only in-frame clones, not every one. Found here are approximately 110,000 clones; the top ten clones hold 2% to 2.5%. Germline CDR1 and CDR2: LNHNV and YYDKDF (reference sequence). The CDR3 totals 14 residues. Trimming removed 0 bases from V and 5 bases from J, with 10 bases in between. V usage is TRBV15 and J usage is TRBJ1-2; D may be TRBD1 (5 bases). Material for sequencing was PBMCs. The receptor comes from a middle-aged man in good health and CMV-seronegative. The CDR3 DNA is TGTGCCACCAGCAGAGATGGGGCGGCGTATGGCTACACCTTC. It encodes CATSRDGAAYGYTF.